Below, 21 T cell receptor beta chains from the same sample are listed, as sequenced in a study of response to subunit inactivated influenza vaccine. TCRdb reprocessed the RT-PCR reads with MiXCR, giving one entry per CDR3 protein. Among 550,000 to 600,000 distinct CDR3 sequences listed, 10% to 15% were seen once. This sample comprised PBMCs from blood, obtained on the day of vaccination. Receptor source: a man aged 45-65 years who received an inactivated influenza vaccine.

The chain has TRBV29-1 and TRBJ2-7, with 8 bases identical to TRBD1. Germline V gene data show CDR1 as SQVTM and CDR2 as ANQGSEA. V shed 6 bases and J 0 bases; nucleotides not matched to a gene: 4. The CDR3 is made up of 13 amino acids. The CDR3 reads CSVRTGTSYEQYF. The CDR3 region has the DNA TGCAGCGTGCGGACAGGGACCTCCTACGAGCAGTACTTC.

There are a few counts of this clonotype. The chain couples TRBV28 to TRBJ1-5, with 8 bases fitting TRBD1. Unmatched junction bases numbered 8, after V lost 5 bases and J lost 2 bases. CDR1 is MDHEN, CDR2 SYDVKM, per germline. This CDR3 has 16 amino acids. The DNA for the CDR3 is TGTGCCAGCAGTCATCGAGACAGGGGTCGCAATCAGCCCCAGCATTTT. Its protein product is CASSHRDRGRNQPQHF.

This clonotype was counted between two and nine times. This sequence joins TRBV29-1 and TRBJ2-7; tentatively, D is TRBD1 (6 bases). The CDR3 runs to 12 residues. V dropped 1 base and J dropped 3 bases, with 7 bases sitting between them. Germline assignment: CDR1 SQVTM and CDR2 ANQGSEA. CDR3 in amino acids: CSVEGDNYEQYF. The CDR3 DNA follows: TGCAGCGTTGAAGGGGACAACTACGAGCAGTACTTC.

CDR3 amino acids: CSARTRGTSPLHF. The CDR3 nucleotides read TGCAGTGCTAGAACCAGGGGGACTTCACCCCTCCACTTT. This chain joins TRBV20-1 and TRBJ1-6, with 7 bases aligning to TRBD1. Unmatched junction bases numbered 4, after V lost 2 bases and J lost 9 bases. Germline-derived CDR1 and CDR2 are DFQATT and SNEGSKA (reference sequence). This CDR3 contains 13 residues.

Ten or more counts support this clonotype. V usage is TRBV10-3 and J usage is TRBJ2-1; 7 bases are a match to TRBD2. The CDR3 is 17 residues long. V lost 0 bases, J lost 5 bases, and 10 bases stayed unmatched. Looked up from germline, CDR1 is ENHRY and CDR2 is SYGVKD. The CDR3 DNA reads as TGTGCCATCAGTGAGTCGAGCGTCCGACTAGCAGACAATGAGCAGTTCTTC. Translating gives CAISESSVRLADNEQFF.

The CDR3, as DNA: TGCAGCGTTGACTTACACGGGAACACTGAAGCTTTCTTT. Protein: CSVDLHGNTEAFF. This chain joins TRBV29-1 and TRBJ1-1; the D is unclear. The V end was cut by 3 bases, the J end by 1 base, with 9 bases between. Germline V lookup: CDR1 SQVTM, CDR2 ANQGSEA. CDR3 length: 13 residues.

The CDR3 spells CASSRTEREGPRFF. The CDR3 bases are TGCGCCAGCAGCCGGACTGAGCGGGAGGGCCCACGGTTCTTC. The V call is TRBV4-3, the J call TRBJ2-1; 10 bases fit TRBD2. The CDR3 length is 14 residues. Germline CDR1 reads LGHNA; CDR2 reads YSLEER. V lost 4 bases to trimming and J lost 15 bases; unmatched junction nucleotides: 12.

There are many counts of this clonotype. The genes are TRBV29-1 and TRBJ1-1, with a possible D match to TRBD1 (6 bases). The germline V and J ends were trimmed by 7 bases and 1 base, with 13 bases remaining between them. CDR3 length: 13 residues. Germline V CDR1 and CDR2: SQVTM, ANQGSEA. CDR3 coding DNA: TGCAGCGCTCCCCGGACAGAGAACACTGAAGCTTTCTTT. As protein: CSAPRTENTEAFF.

This sequence joins TRBV20-1 and TRBJ1-5, with D unresolved. V was trimmed by 3 bases and J by 6 bases, leaving 18 bases between them. CDR1 and CDR2 (germline): DFQATT, SNEGSKA (reference sequence). This CDR3 has 15 amino acids. DNA of the CDR3: TGCAGTGCTAGCCCCACCCGGACTTTCGGTCAGCCCCAGCATTTT. Amino acids: CSASPTRTFGQPQHF.

About this clonotype itself: A much more abundant neighbour one base away suggests this may be a read error. The final CDR3 position lacks the conserved phenylalanine or tryptophan, pointing to a likely read error. The genes are TRBV20-1 and TRBJ2-5; 8 nucleotides agree with TRBD2. CDR3 length: 13 amino acids. The germline V gene has CDR1 DFQATT and CDR2 SNEGSKA (reference sequence). V trimming: 1 base; J trimming: 5 bases; junction bases outside the gene matches: 3. CDR3 DNA sequence: TGCAGTGCTAGAGGAGCGGGAGACGAGACCCAGTACCTC. Protein product: CSARGAGDETQYL.

This clonotype was observed many times. The chain combines TRBV12-3 or TRBV12-4 with TRBJ2-5; 7 bases match TRBD1. This CDR3 region has 14 residues. With V trimmed by 6 bases and J by 5 bases, 9 bases remained unmatched. The CDR3 loop reads CASSLVGGGETQYF. CDR3 bases: TGTGCCAGCAGCCTTGTAGGGGGCGGTGAGACCCAGTACTTC.

V usage is TRBV27 and J usage is TRBJ2-7, with D maybe TRBD2 (6 bases). Germline CDR1 and CDR2: MNHEY and SMNVEV (reference sequence). This CDR3 spans 13 amino acids. Trimming stripped 3 bases from V and 4 bases from J, with 10 bases between. Here the CDR3 DNA reads TGTGCCAGCAGTTTCGGGAGATGGTACGAGCAGTACTTC. This sequence encodes CASSFGRWYEQYF.

In its sample, this clonotype was seen a few times. The chain employs TRBV28 and TRBJ2-7, with 8 bases aligning to TRBD2. Germline CDR1 and CDR2: MDHEN and SYDVKM. J gave up 2 bases and V 10 bases, and 7 bases lay outside the gene matches. The CDR3 covers 13 residues. This CDR3 reads CATRPGGPYEQYF. For the CDR3, the DNA is TGTGCCACCCGTCCGGGAGGGCCCTACGAGCAGTACTTC. The variable domain in full, with the rest retrieved from reference TRBV28 and TRBJ2-7, is DVKVTQSSRYLVKRTGEKVFLECVQDMDHENMFWYRQDPGLGLRLIYFSYDVKMKEKGDIPEGYSVSREKKERFSLILESASTNQTSMYLCATRPGGPYEQYFGPGTRLTVT.

This clonotype was seen only a few times. This rearrangement joins TRBV5-1 to TRBJ2-7; tentatively, D is TRBD2 (5 bases). Germline lookup yields CDR1 SGHRS and CDR2 YFSETQ. CDR3 length: 16 residues. V lost 5 bases, J lost 2 bases, and 20 bases lay in between. The CDR3 DNA follows: TGCGCCAGCAGACTTTTGACGGGGAGCGCCACCTACGAGCAGTACTTC. The encoded protein is CASRLLTGSATYEQYF.

This clonotype appeared many times. The chain recombines TRBV11-2 with TRBJ1-4; D is ambiguous. The CDR3 runs 15 residues. The germline V gene has CDR1 SGHAT and CDR2 FQNNGV. V was clipped by 2 bases and J by 1 base, with 8 bases between them. Written as DNA, the CDR3 is TGTGCCAGCAGCTTATCGTCTGGAACTAATGAAAAACTGTTTTTT. This sequence encodes CASSLSSGTNEKLFF.

This clonotype was recorded many times. The chain is built from TRBV7-9 and TRBJ2-3, with TRBD2 matching over 12 bases. The CDR3 length is 14 residues. The ends lost 5 bases at V and 6 bases at J; junction bases unmatched: 3. Germline V gene data show CDR1 as SEHNR and CDR2 as FQNEAQ (reference sequence). The CDR3 region has the DNA TGTGCCAGCAGCACTAGCGGGGGGCTGGATACGCAGTATTTT. Its translation is CASSTSGGLDTQYF.

This clonotype was counted between two and nine times. The chain couples TRBV7-2 to TRBJ2-7; D is possibly TRBD1 (6 bases). The CDR3 contains 14 residues. V was trimmed by 5 bases and J by 5 bases, leaving 16 bases between them. The germline V gene encodes CDR1 SGHTA and CDR2 FQGNSA. In nucleotides, the CDR3 is TGTGCCAGCAGCAAAAACAGGGAGACCCACGAGCAGTACTTC. Its translation: CASSKNRETHEQYF.

This clonotype was observed many times. V usage is TRBV29-1 and J usage is TRBJ2-1; TRBD2 matches 7 bases. The ends lost 6 bases at V and 8 bases at J; junction bases unmatched: 7. The CDR3 extends over 12 amino acids. Germline V gives CDR1 SQVTM, CDR2 ANQGSEA. The CDR3 spells CSVGLGGYEQFF. In nucleotides, the CDR3 is TGCAGCGTCGGACTAGGTGGCTATGAGCAGTTCTTC.

This chain joins TRBV7-2 and TRBJ2-7, with D perhaps TRBD1 or TRBD2 (5 bases each). The CDR3 is 14 amino acids. V lost 5 bases and J lost 0, with 11 bases in between. CDR1 and CDR2 (germline): SGHTA, FQGNSA. The CDR3 region is CASSRDALSYEQYF. CDR3 sequence (DNA): TGTGCCAGCAGCCGGGACGCCCTCTCCTACGAGCAGTACTTC.

This clonotype was counted between two and nine times. The rearrangement joins TRBV3-1 to TRBJ2-7; maybe TRBD1 (6 bases). The CDR3 runs to 14 residues. The germline V and J ends were trimmed by 0 bases and 4 bases, with 10 bases remaining between them. Germline CDR1 reads LGHDT; CDR2 reads YNNKEL (reference sequence). The chain's CDR3 is CASSQDNRVYEQYF. The DNA of the CDR3 is TGTGCCAGCAGCCAAGATAACAGGGTATACGAGCAGTACTTC.

J is TRBJ2-7 and V is TRBV7-8, with D possibly being TRBD1 or TRBD2 (5 bases each). The CDR3 sequence is 17 residues long. Germline values: CDR1 SGHVS, CDR2 FQNEAQ. The germline V and J ends were trimmed by 0 bases and 3 bases, with 18 bases remaining between them. This CDR3 is CASSLAGDGGARYEQYF. The CDR3 bases are TGTGCCAGCAGCTTAGCGGGGGATGGGGGAGCTCGCTACGAGCAGTACTTC.